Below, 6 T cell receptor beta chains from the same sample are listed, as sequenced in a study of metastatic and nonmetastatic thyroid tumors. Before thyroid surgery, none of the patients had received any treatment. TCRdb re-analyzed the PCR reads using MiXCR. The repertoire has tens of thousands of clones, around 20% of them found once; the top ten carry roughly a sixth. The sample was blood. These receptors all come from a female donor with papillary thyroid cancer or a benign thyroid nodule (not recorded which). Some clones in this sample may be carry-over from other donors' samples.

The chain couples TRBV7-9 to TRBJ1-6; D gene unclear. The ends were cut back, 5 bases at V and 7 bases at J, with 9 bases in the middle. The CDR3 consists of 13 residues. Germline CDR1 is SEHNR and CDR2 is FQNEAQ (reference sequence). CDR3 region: CASSPGSNSPLHF. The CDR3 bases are TGTGCCAGCAGCCCCGGGTCGAATTCACCCCTCCACTTT.

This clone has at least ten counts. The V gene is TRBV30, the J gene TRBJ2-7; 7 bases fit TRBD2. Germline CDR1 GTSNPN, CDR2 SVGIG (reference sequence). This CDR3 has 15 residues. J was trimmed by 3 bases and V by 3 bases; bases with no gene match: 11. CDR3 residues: CAWRSPGGLRYEQYF. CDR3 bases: TGTGCCTGGAGGTCCCCGGGGGGACTTCGCTACGAGCAGTACTTC.

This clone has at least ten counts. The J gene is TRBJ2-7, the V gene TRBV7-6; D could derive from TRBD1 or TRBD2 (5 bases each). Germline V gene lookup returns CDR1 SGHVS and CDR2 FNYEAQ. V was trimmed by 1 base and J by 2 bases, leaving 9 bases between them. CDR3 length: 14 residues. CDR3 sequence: CASSLGGYTYEQYF. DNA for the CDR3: TGTGCCAGCAGCTTAGGGGGGTACACCTACGAGCAGTACTTC.

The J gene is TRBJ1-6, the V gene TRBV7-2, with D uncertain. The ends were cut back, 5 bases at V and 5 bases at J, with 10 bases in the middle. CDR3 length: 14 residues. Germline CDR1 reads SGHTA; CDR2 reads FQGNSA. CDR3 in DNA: TGTGCCAGCAGCCCTGGCGCCAATAATTCACCCCTCCACTTT. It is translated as CASSPGANNSPLHF. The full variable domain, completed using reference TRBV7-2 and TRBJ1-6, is GAGVSQSPSNKVTEKGKDVELRCDPISGHTALYWYRQSLGQGLEFLIYFQGNSAPDKSGLPSDRFSAERTGGSVSTLTIQRTQQEDSAVYLCASSPGANNSPLHFGNGTRLTVT.

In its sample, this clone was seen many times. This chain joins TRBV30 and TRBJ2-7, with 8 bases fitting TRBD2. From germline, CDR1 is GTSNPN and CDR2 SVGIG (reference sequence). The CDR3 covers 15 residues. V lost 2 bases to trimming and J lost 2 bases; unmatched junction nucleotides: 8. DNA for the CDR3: TGTGCCTGGAGTCGCGGGGGGCGAGGGGCCTACGAGCAGTACTTC. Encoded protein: CAWSRGGRGAYEQYF.

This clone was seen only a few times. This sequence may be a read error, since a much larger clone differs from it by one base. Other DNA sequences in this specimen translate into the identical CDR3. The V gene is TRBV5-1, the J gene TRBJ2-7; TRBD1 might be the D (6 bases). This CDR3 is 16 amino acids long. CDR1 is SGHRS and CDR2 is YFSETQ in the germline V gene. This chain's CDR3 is CASSASPAQGTYEQYF. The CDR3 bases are TGCGCCAGCAGCGCTAGCCCAGCACAGGGTACCTACGAACAGTACTTC.